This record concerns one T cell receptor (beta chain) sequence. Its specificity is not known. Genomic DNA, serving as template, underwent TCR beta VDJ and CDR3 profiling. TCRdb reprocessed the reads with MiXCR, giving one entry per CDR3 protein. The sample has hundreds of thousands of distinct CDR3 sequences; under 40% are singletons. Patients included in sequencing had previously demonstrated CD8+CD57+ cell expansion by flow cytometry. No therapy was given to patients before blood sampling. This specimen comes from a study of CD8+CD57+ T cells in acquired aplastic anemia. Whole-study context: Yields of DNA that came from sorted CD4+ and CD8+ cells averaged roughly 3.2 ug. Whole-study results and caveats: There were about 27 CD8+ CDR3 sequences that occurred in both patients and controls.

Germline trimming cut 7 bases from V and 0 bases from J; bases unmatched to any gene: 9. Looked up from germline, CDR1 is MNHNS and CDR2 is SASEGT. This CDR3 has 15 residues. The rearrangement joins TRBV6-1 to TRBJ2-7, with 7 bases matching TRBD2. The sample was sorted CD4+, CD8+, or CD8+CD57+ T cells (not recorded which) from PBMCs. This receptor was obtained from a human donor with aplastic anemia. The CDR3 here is CASIPSWTSSYEQYF. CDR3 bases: TGTGCCAGCATTCCTAGCTGGACTAGCTCCTACGAGCAGTACTTC.